This T cell receptor beta chain was recovered during a study of early T cells in non-severe SARS-CoV-2 infection. Study background: With bulk RNA from unsorted whole blood as input, sequencing yielded unpaired chains. Overall study findings and caveats: Sequences matched to VDJdb favored anti-spike CD8 responses, while private and CD4 specificities were missed.

The protocol attached unique molecular identifiers to individual cDNA molecules. TCRdb used MiXCR to reprocess the 5' RACE reads, holding one entry per CDR3 protein. The sample shows about 33,000 distinct CDR3 sequences, 5% of them seen only once. This clonotype has just a few counts. As yet, its antigen is unknown. V gave up 4 bases and J gave up 0 bases, with 10 bases separating them. This CDR3 is 15 amino acids long. The germline V gene encodes CDR1 SGHAT and CDR2 FQNNGV. Sequences were obtained from whole blood. This TCR came from an adult who was a healthcare worker with PCR-confirmed SARS-CoV-2 infection or an uninfected control (not recorded which). The V gene is TRBV11-2, the J gene TRBJ1-3; D is ambiguous. CDR3 sequence reads: CASSSHISSGNTIYF. CDR3 in DNA: TGTGCCAGCAGCTCCCACATAAGCTCTGGAAACACCATATATTTT.